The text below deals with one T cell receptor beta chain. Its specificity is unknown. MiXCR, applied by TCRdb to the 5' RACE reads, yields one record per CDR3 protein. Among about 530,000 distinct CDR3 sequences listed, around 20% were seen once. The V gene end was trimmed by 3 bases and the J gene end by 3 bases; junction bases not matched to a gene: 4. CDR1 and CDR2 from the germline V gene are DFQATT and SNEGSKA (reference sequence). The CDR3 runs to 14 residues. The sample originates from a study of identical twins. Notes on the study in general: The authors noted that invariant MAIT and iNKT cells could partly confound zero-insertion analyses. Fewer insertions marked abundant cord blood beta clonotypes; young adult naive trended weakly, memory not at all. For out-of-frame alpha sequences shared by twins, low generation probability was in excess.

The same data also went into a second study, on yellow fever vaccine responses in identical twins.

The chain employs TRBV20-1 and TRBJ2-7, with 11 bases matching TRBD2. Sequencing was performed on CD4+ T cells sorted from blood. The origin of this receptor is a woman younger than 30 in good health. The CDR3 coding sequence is TGCAGTGCTAGTGTCACTAGCGGGAGCTACGAGCAGTACTTC. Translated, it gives CSASVTSGSYEQYF.